This entry describes one T cell receptor (beta chain). These data come from a study of shared clonotypes between healthy human individuals. The wider study: A couple of female and a few male donors aged 18 to 49 were enrolled.

Deep-level settings were used for running the assay. Profiled with immunoSEQ multiplex PCR; TCRdb holds only in-frame clones, not every one. The sample lists 2 million to 2.5 million clones; almost 96% were seen once. CDR3 length: 18 amino acids. The V gene's germline CDR1 is SGHRS and CDR2 YFSETQ. The V end was cut by 0 bases, the J end by 0 bases, with 13 bases between. Donors were Caucasian adults residing in Nashville, Tennessee, USA. The material sequenced was naive CD4+ T cells sorted from blood. Indicated subset: CD45RA+ positively selected. The rearrangement joins TRBV5-1 to TRBJ2-6; tentatively, D is TRBD1 (6 bases). The TCR was taken from a man between 18 and 29 years old in good health. The CDR3 sequence is CASSLEATGSSGANVLTF. For the CDR3, the DNA is TGCGCCAGCAGCTTGGAGGCGACAGGATCCTCTGGGGCCAACGTCCTGACTTTC.